This T cell receptor (beta chain) emerged from a study of shared clonotypes between healthy human individuals. Of note for this clone: Antigen specificity is unknown.

V was cut by 9 bases and J by 7 bases, with 24 bases left in between. Germline V gene data show CDR1 as KGHSH and CDR2 as LQKENI. The CDR3 length is 16 residues. Donors, healthy HIV-negative adults, lacked recent acute infections or vaccinations. Broader study findings: The diversity represented, both genetic and in exposure history, was limited by few donors.

Over several immunoSEQ plates, each subset's genomic DNA was distributed in even portions. Here immunoSEQ multiplex PCR was the method, and the copy in TCRdb shows in-frame clones only, minus some. Among around 2.1 million clones listed, around 95% were seen once. The receptor was isolated from a man aged 18 to 35 in good health. Input material: naive CD4+ T cells sorted from blood. Subset specified: CD45RA+ positively selected. The chain joins TRBV18 to TRBJ1-4, with D possibly TRBD1 on 5 matching bases. The CDR3 sequence is CASNTEGVSLGEKLFF. In nucleotides, the CDR3 is TGTGCCAGTAACACCGAAGGGGTCTCGCTAGGTGAAAAACTGTTTTTT.